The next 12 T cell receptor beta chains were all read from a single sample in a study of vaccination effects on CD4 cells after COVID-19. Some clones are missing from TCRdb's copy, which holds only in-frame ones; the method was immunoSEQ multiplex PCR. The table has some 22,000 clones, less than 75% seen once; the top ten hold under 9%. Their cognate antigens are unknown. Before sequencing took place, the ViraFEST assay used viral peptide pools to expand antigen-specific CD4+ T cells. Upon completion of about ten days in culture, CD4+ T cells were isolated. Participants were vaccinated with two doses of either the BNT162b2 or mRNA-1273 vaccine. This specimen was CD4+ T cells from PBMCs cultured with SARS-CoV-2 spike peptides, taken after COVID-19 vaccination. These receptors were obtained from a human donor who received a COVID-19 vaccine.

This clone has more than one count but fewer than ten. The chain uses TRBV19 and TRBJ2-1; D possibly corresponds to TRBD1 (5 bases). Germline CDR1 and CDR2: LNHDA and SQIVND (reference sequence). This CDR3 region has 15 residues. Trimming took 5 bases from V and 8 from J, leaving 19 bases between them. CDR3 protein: CASSLPRSQGDEQFF. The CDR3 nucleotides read TGTGCCAGTAGTCTCCCCCGAAGTCAGGGCGATGAGCAGTTCTTC.

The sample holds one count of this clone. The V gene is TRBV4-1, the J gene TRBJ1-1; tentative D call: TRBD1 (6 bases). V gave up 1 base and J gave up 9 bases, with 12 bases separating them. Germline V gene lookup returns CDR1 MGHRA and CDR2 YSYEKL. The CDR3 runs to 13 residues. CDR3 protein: CASSQGDTRQAFF. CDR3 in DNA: TGCGCCAGCAGCCAAGGGGACACGAGACAAGCTTTCTTT.

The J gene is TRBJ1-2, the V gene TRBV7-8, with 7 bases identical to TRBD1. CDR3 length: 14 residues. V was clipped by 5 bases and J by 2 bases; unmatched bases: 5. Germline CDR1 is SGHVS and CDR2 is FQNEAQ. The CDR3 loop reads CASSPDRPNYGYTF. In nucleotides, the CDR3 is TGTGCCAGCAGCCCGGACAGGCCGAACTATGGCTACACCTTC. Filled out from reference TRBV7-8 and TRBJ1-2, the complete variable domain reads GAGVSQSPRYKVAKRGQDVALRCDPISGHVSLFWYQQALGQGPEFLTYFQNEAQLDKSGLPSDRFFAERPEGSVSTLKIQRTQQEDSAVYLCASSPDRPNYGYTFGSGTRLTVV.

The CDR3 nucleotides are TGTGCCAGCTCACCGGGCCTGACGACGCGGCATGCCTACACCTTC. Encoded protein: CASSPGLTTRHAYTF. The chain joins TRBV18 to TRBJ1-2; D gene unclear. V lost 3 bases and J 10 bases, leaving 21 bases between the germline ends. CDR3 length: 15 amino acids. Germline lookup yields CDR1 KGHSH and CDR2 LQKENI.

CDR3 residues: CSASGQGLSNQPQHF. In DNA, the CDR3 is TGCAGTGCTAGTGGACAGGGGTTGAGCAATCAGCCCCAGCATTTT. The chain joins TRBV20-1 to TRBJ1-5, with 9 bases aligning to TRBD1. From germline, CDR1 is DFQATT and CDR2 SNEGSKA (reference sequence). This CDR3 is built from 15 residues. V shed 3 bases, J shed 1 base, and the junction held 4 bases outside the gene matches.

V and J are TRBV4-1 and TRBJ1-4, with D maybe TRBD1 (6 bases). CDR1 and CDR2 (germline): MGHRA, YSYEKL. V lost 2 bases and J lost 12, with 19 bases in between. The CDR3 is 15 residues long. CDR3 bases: TGCGCCAGCAGCCAACCAACAGGGTTCGTGGGTGAACTGTTTTTT. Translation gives CASSQPTGFVGELFF.

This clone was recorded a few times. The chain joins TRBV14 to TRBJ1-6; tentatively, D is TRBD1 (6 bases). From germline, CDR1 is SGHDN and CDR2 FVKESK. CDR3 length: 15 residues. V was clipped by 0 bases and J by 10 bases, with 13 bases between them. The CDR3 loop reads CASSQDGGRVSPLHF. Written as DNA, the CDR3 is TGTGCCAGCAGCCAAGACGGGGGGCGCGTCTCACCCCTCCACTTT.

This CDR3 reads CATSLWGADYGYTF. CDR3 DNA: TGTGCCACCAGCCTGTGGGGGGCGGACTATGGCTACACCTTC. The chain links TRBV15 to TRBJ1-2; D may be TRBD1 (6 bases). V was clipped by 5 bases and J by 3 bases, with 13 bases between them. CDR1 LNHNV and CDR2 YYDKDF come from the germline V gene (reference sequence). The CDR3 length is 14 residues. The full variable domain, in which reference TRBV15 and TRBJ1-2 provide the parts outside the CDR3, is DAMVIQNPRYQVTQFGKPVTLSCSQTLNHNVMYWYQQKSSQAPKLLFHYYDKDFNNEADTPDNFQSRRPNTSFCFLDIRSPGLGDTAMYLCATSLWGADYGYTFGSGTRLTVV.

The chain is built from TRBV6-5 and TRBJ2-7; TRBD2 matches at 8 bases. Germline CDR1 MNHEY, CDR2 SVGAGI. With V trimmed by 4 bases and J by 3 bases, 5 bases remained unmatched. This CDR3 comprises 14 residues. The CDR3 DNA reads TGTGCCAGCAGTTCGGGACTAGAATACTACGAGCAGTACTTC. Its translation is CASSSGLEYYEQYF.

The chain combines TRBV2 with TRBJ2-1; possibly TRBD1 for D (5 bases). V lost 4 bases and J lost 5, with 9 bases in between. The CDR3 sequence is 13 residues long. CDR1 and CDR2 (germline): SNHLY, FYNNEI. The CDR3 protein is CASSGQLDNEQFF. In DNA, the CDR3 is TGTGCCAGCAGTGGACAGCTGGACAATGAGCAGTTCTTC.

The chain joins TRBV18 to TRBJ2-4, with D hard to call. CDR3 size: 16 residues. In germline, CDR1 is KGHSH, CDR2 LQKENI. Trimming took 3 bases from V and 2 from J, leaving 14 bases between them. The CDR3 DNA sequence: TGTGCCAGCTCACCGCCCCGGCAGAACTCCAAAAACATTCAGTACTTC. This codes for CASSPPRQNSKNIQYF. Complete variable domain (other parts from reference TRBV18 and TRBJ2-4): NAGVMQNPRHLVRRRGQEARLRCSPMKGHSHVYWYRQLPEEGLKFMVYLQKENIIDESGMPKERFSAEFPKEGPSILRIQQVVRGDSAAYFCASSPPRQNSKNIQYFGAGTRLSVL.

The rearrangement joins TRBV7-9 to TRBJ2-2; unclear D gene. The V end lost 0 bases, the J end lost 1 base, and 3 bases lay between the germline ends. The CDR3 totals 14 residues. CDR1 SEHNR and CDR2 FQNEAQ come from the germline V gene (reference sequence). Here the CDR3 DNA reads TGTGCCAGCAGCTTAGCCCTGAACACCGGGGAGCTGTTTTTT. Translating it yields CASSLALNTGELFF. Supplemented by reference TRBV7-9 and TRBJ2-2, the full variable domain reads DTGVSQNPRHKITKRGQNVTFRCDPISEHNRLYWYRQTLGQGPEFLTYFQNEAQLEKSRLLSDRFSAERPKGSFSTLEIQRTEQGDSAMYLCASSLALNTGELFFGEGSRLTVL.